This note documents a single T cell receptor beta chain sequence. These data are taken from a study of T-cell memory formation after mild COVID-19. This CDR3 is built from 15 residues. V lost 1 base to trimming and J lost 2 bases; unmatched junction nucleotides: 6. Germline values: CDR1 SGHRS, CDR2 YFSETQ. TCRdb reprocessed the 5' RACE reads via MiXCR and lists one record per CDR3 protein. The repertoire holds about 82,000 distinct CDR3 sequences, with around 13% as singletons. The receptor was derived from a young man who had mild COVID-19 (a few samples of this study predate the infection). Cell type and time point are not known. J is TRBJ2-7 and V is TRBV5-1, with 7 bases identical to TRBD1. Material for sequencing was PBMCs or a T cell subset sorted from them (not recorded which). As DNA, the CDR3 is TGCGCCAGCAGCTTGTTTGCGACAGGGACCTACGAGCAGTACTTC. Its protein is CASSLFATGTYEQYF.